These 20 T cell receptor beta chains share one sample of origin, sequenced in a study of blood T cell repertoires in COVID-19. This table comes from immunoSEQ multiplex PCR, and its TCRdb copy is limited to in-frame clones, with some not included. Of 350,000 to 500,000 clones detected, roughly 90% appear once; the ten largest clones hold roughly 0.84%. Sequenced sample: peripheral blood. The receptors were gathered from a man aged 18 to 29 with COVID-19, enrolled during active disease.

The chain uses TRBV5-4 and TRBJ1-4, with 10 bases identical to TRBD1. Trimming took 0 bases from V and 6 from J; bases not matched to a gene: 2. The germline V gene has CDR1 SGHNT and CDR2 YYREEE (reference sequence). CDR3 size: 15 residues. The CDR3 nucleotides are TGTGCCAGCAGCTTGGCTGGGACAGGGGATGAAAAACTGTTTTTT. Residues: CASSLAGTGDEKLFF.

The V and J genes are TRBV11-3 and TRBJ2-7; D not certain. Looked up from germline, CDR1 is SGHNT and CDR2 is YENEEA. The CDR3 runs 14 residues. The V and J ends lost 0 bases and 3 bases respectively, with 9 bases between them. The CDR3 bases are TGTGCCAGCAGCTTAGATCACAGCTACTACGAGCAGTACTTC. It specifies CASSLDHSYYEQYF.

The chain employs TRBV11-2 and TRBJ2-5; maybe TRBD1 (7 bases). The CDR3 runs 16 residues. Germline values: CDR1 SGHAT, CDR2 FQNNGV. Trimming shortened V by 5 bases and J by 3 bases, and 19 bases separated the two germline ends. The CDR3 protein is CASSQGQFGGKETQYF. Here the CDR3 DNA reads TGTGCCAGCAGCCAGGGACAGTTCGGGGGAAAAGAGACCCAGTACTTC.

V is TRBV27 and J is TRBJ1-5, with 8 bases matching TRBD1. The CDR3 is made up of 13 amino acids. Germline loops: CDR1 MNHEY, CDR2 SMNVEV (reference sequence). With V trimmed by 2 bases and J by 7 bases, 1 base remained unmatched. The CDR3 is CASSLRQGQPQHF. For the CDR3, the DNA is TGTGCCAGCAGTTTACGACAGGGGCAGCCCCAGCATTTT.

This clone is a singleton in its sample. The chain uses TRBV5-1 and TRBJ2-2; perhaps TRBD2 as D (5 bases). Germline loops: CDR1 SGHRS, CDR2 YFSETQ. This CDR3 is 16 amino acids long. Deletions cut 0 bases from V and 2 bases from J, with 11 bases between. CDR3 DNA: TGCGCCAGCAGCTTGGGGCTGACTACTAACACCGGGGAGCTGTTTTTT. Translating gives CASSLGLTTNTGELFF. Filled out from reference TRBV5-1 and TRBJ2-2, the complete variable domain reads KAGVTQTPRYLIKTRGQQVTLSCSPISGHRSVSWYQQTPGQGLQFLFEYFSETQRNKGNFPGRFSGRQFSNSRSEMNVSTLELGDSALYLCASSLGLTTNTGELFFGEGSRLTVL.

The V and J genes are TRBV2 and TRBJ2-7, with TRBD1 matching 12 bases. J lost 3 bases, V lost 8 bases, and 2 bases had no gene match. This CDR3 has 13 amino acids. Germline V gives CDR1 SNHLY, CDR2 FYNNEI. The CDR3 sequence: CASGTGGYYEQYF. DNA for the CDR3: TGTGCCAGCGGGACAGGGGGCTACTACGAGCAGTACTTC.

This chain links TRBV6-5 with TRBJ1-1, with 7 bases that match TRBD1. Germline V gives CDR1 MNHEY, CDR2 SVGAGI. There are 11 residues in the CDR3. J was trimmed by 5 bases and V by 7 bases; bases with no gene match: 1. The CDR3 protein is CASIQGTEAFF. CDR3 coding DNA: TGTGCCAGCATACAGGGGACTGAAGCTTTCTTT.

CDR3 sequence: CASRDPSGSLNEQFF. CDR3 nucleotide sequence: TGTGCCAGCAGAGACCCTAGCGGGAGTTTGAATGAGCAGTTCTTC. The chain uses TRBV2 and TRBJ2-1; 10 positions agree with TRBD2. The CDR3 covers 15 residues. Per germline, CDR1 SNHLY and CDR2 FYNNEI. V trimming: 6 bases; J trimming: 7 bases; junction bases outside the gene matches: 9.

This chain uses TRBV11-3 with TRBJ2-2, with 10 bases aligning to TRBD2. V was clipped by 7 bases and J by 4 bases; unmatched bases: 6. The CDR3 runs to 15 residues. Germline V gene data show CDR1 as SGHNT and CDR2 as YENEEA. The CDR3 loop reads CASTKSGRATGELFF. The CDR3 region has the DNA TGTGCCAGCACGAAAAGCGGGAGGGCCACCGGGGAGCTGTTTTTT.

The chain combines TRBV21-1 with TRBJ1-5; TRBD1, the table's D call, lacks a check against the DNA. TRBV21-1 is given as a pseudogene. CDR3 length equals 16 residues. DNA of the CDR3: TGTGCCAGCAGCCAAAGGGCGGGGACAGGGGATCAGCCCCAGCATTTT. Its protein is CASSQRAGTGDQPQHF.

This chain connects TRBV7-9 to TRBJ2-5; TRBD2 matches at 11 bases. Looked up from germline, CDR1 is SEHNR and CDR2 is FQNEAQ (reference sequence). The CDR3 has 16 residues. Losses at the gene ends were 3 bases for V and 0 bases for J; bases not matched to a gene: 3. The CDR3 spells CASSLGLADNQETQYF. DNA for the CDR3: TGTGCCAGCAGCTTGGGACTAGCGGATAACCAAGAGACCCAGTACTTC. The variable domain in full, with the rest retrieved from reference TRBV7-9 and TRBJ2-5, is DTGVSQNPRHKITKRGQNVTFRCDPISEHNRLYWYRQTLGQGPEFLTYFQNEAQLEKSRLLSDRFSAERPKGSFSTLEIQRTEQGDSAMYLCASSLGLADNQETQYFGPGTRLLVL.

This clone has just a few counts. This rearrangement joins TRBV4-2 to TRBJ1-5, with D unresolved. The V end lost 1 base, the J end lost 6 bases, and 13 bases lay between the germline ends. This CDR3 has 15 amino acids. In germline, CDR1 is LGHNA, CDR2 YNFKEQ. The CDR3 loop reads CASSQGLETGQPQHF. The CDR3 DNA reads as TGTGCCAGCAGCCAAGGATTGGAGACGGGTCAGCCCCAGCATTTT.

The rearrangement links TRBV13 to TRBJ2-3, with D possibly TRBD2 on 5 matching bases. The V end was cut by 4 bases, the J end by 4 bases, with 15 bases between. This CDR3 contains 15 residues. CDR1 and CDR2 (germline): PRHDT, FYEKMQ (reference sequence). This CDR3 reads CASSSSRGSADTQYF. Here the CDR3 DNA reads TGTGCCAGCAGCTCCTCCCGCGGGTCAGCAGATACGCAGTATTTT.

Comments on this clone: Additional DNA sequences in this sample encode the identical CDR3. The chain links TRBV27 to TRBJ2-3; D call uncertain. V was shortened by 1 base and J by 5 bases, with 4 bases between the two germline ends. Germline CDR1 is MNHEY and CDR2 is SMNVEV (reference sequence). This CDR3 is built from 12 residues. The CDR3 sequence is CASSLFGDTQYF. In nucleotides, the CDR3 is TGTGCCAGCAGTTTATTCGGAGATACGCAGTATTTT.

The V gene is TRBV11-2, the J gene TRBJ2-5, with 12 bases identical to TRBD2. From germline, CDR1 is SGHAT and CDR2 FQNNGV. J gave up 5 bases and V 6 bases, and 10 bases lay outside the gene matches. This CDR3 has 16 amino acids. CDR3 coding DNA: TGTGCCAGCAGAAGGACTAGCGGGATGTATGTGGAGACCCAGTACTTC. Translating it yields CASRRTSGMYVETQYF.

The gene calls are TRBV11-2 and TRBJ1-2, with 9 bases that match TRBD1. The CDR3 has 12 residues. The V gene's germline CDR1 is SGHAT and CDR2 FQNNGV. Trimming took 5 bases from V and 6 from J; bases not matched to a gene: 1. CDR3 loop: CASSRQGDGYTF. For the CDR3, the DNA is TGTGCCAGCAGCAGACAGGGGGATGGCTACACCTTC.

The genes are TRBV12-3 or TRBV12-4 and TRBJ2-7; perhaps TRBD2 as D (5 bases). The CDR3 sequence is 13 residues long. V dropped 6 bases and J dropped 2 bases, with 11 bases sitting between them. The DNA of the CDR3 is TGTGCCAGCAGCCACAGCGGAACCTACGAGCAGTACTTC. Translated: CASSHSGTYEQYF.

This clone occurred a few times. The genes are TRBV6-5 and TRBJ1-5; 7 bases fit TRBD1. V lost 10 bases to trimming and J lost 1 base; unmatched junction nucleotides: 7. This CDR3 comprises 14 residues. CDR1 MNHEY and CDR2 SVGAGI come from the germline V gene. Here the CDR3 reads CAIVRGLSNQPQHF. DNA of the CDR3: TGTGCCATCGTAAGGGGGCTGAGCAATCAGCCCCAGCATTTT.

The gene calls are TRBV6-1 and TRBJ2-7; 7 positions match TRBD1. Looked up from germline, CDR1 is MNHNS and CDR2 is SASEGT. The CDR3 sequence is 13 residues long. With 8 bases clipped from V and 4 bases from J, the junction kept 8 bases outside the gene matches. The CDR3 DNA follows: TGTGCCAGCCGAATCGGGACAGCTTACGAGCAGTACTTC. It encodes CASRIGTAYEQYF.

The rearrangement joins TRBV6-5 to TRBJ1-4; D is ambiguous. V shed 10 bases and J shed 0 bases, with 12 bases lying between them. Germline V gene data show CDR1 as MNHEY and CDR2 as SVGAGI. This CDR3 has 14 amino acids. CDR3 nucleotides: TGTGCCACCTGCGAGAGTGCAACTAATGAAAAACTGTTTTTT. Its translation is CATCESATNEKLFF.